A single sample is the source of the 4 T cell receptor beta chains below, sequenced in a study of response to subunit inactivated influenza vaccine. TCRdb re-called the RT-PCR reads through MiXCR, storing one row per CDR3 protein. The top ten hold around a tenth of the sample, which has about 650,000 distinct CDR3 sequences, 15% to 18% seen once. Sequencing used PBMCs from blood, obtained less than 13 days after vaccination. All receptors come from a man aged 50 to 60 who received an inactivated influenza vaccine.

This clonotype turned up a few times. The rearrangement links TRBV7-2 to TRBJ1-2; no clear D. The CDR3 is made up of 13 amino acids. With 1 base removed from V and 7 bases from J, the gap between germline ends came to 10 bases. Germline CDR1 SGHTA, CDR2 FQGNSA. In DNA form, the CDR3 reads TGTGCCAGCAGCTTAGAGGGCCCTCGTGGCTACACCTTC. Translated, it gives CASSLEGPRGYTF.

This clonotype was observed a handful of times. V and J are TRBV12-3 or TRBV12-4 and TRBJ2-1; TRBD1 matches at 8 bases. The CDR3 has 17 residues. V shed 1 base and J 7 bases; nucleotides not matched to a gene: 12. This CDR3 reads CASSLGDRGLLGNEQFF. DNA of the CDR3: TGTGCCAGCAGTTTAGGAGACAGGGGCCTCTTAGGAAATGAGCAGTTCTTC.

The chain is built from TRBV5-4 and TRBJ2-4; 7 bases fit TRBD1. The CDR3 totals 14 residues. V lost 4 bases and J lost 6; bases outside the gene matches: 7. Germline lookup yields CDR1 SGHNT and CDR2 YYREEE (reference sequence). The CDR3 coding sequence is TGTGCCAGCAGCACCACGGGACAGTTAAACATTCAGTACTTC. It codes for CASSTTGQLNIQYF.

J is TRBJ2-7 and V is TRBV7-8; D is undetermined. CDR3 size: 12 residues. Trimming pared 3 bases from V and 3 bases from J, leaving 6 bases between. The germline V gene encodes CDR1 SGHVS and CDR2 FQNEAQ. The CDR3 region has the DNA TGTGCCAGCAGCTTTGCCAACTACGAGCAGTACTTC. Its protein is CASSFANYEQYF.